This T cell receptor (beta chain) was sequenced during a study of cytomegalovirus exposure and HLA in healthy donors. The CDR3 is 13 amino acids. V was shortened by 2 bases and J by 7 bases, with 9 bases between the two germline ends. Germline V lookup: CDR1 KGHSH, CDR2 LQKENI. PCR involved 60 Vbeta and 13 Jbeta primers. Clones were read by immunoSEQ multiplex PCR, and TCRdb kept only the in-frame ones, dropping some. The sample holds tens of thousands of clones, about two thirds seen once. This receptor was taken from a woman aged 45-60 years in good health and CMV-seropositive. Sequences were obtained from PBMCs. The chain carries TRBV18 and TRBJ2-1; no clear D gene. Here the CDR3 DNA reads TGTGCCAGCTCACCAGTTCTTTATAATGAGCAGTTCTTC. Translating gives CASSPVLYNEQFF. Looking up the rest from reference TRBV18 and TRBJ2-1 gives the full variable domain: NAGVMQNPRHLVRRRGQEARLRCSPMKGHSHVYWYRQLPEEGLKFMVYLQKENIIDESGMPKERFSAEFPKEGPSILRIQQVVRGDSAAYFCASSPVLYNEQFFGPGTRLTVL.